This T cell receptor (beta chain) appears in the sequencing data of a study of blood T cell repertoires in COVID-19. From germline, CDR1 is LGHNA and CDR2 YSLEER. The germline V and J ends were trimmed by 1 base and 7 bases, with 13 bases remaining between them. The CDR3 totals 14 residues. Sequenced by immunoSEQ multiplex PCR; TCRdb stores in-frame clones only, minus some. The sample holds approximately 39,000 clones; about 94% are singletons and the top ten take approximately 4.2%. Sample: peripheral blood. The V and J genes are TRBV4-3 and TRBJ2-5; a possible D gene is TRBD1 (6 bases). The TCR comes from a human donor with active COVID-19. The donor label of this sample is uncertain. Here the CDR3 DNA reads TGCGCCAGCAGCCAAGGACAGGTTCAGGGGACCCAGTACTTC. It encodes CASSQGQVQGTQYF.